This T cell receptor beta chain is drawn from a study of response to subunit inactivated influenza vaccine. TCRdb reprocessed the RT-PCR reads with MiXCR, giving one entry per CDR3 protein. The data contain more than 450,000 distinct CDR3 sequences, 12% of them seen just once; the ten biggest clones take up 10%. Only a few counts were recorded for this clonotype. V lost 6 bases to trimming and J lost 6 bases, with 15 bases between them. Germline loops: CDR1 DFQATT, CDR2 SNEGSKA (reference sequence). CDR3 size: 13 residues. The source was PBMCs from blood, collected on the day of vaccination. The chain recombines TRBV20-1 with TRBJ2-1; D unresolved. The source of this sequence is a man aged 50 or older who received an inactivated influenza vaccine. CDR3 in amino acids: CSASPPVINEQFF. The CDR3 region has the DNA TGCAGTGCATCCCCCCCCGTTATCAATGAGCAGTTCTTC.